One TCR beta chain is described in this entry. The antigen remains unidentified. Using a J-beta primer mix together with a sample-barcoded 5' primer, a second PCR was run for roughly 6 to 12 cycles. With 12 random nucleotides, a template-switch adaptor tagged each individual cDNA molecule. TCRdb passed the 5' RACE reads through MiXCR, listing each CDR3 protein once. This sample yields some 1.7 million distinct CDR3 sequences, of which 25% to 30% are seen a single time; roughly 8% belongs to the top ten. The data stem from a study of blood T cells in healthy people across ages. The study, taken as a whole, reports: Long-lived donors had more naive CD4+ cells and higher diversity than aged donors.

Per sample, a minimum of 6.5 million PBMCs were isolated. V shed 2 bases, J shed 6 bases, and the junction held 6 bases outside the gene matches. CDR3 length: 14 residues. Sequencing was done on a sample of blood. The chain has TRBV12-3 or TRBV12-4 and TRBJ1-2, with 7 bases aligning to TRBD1. This clonotype was sampled from a young woman in good health. CDR3 sequence: CASSLISTGNGYTF. DNA for the CDR3: TGTGCCAGCAGTTTAATCTCGACAGGGAATGGCTACACCTTC.